This TCR beta chain is drawn from a study of cytotoxic CD8 clonotypes in ibrutinib-treated CLL. Profiling relied on immunoSEQ multiplex PCR, and the TCRdb table lists in-frame clones only, not all of them. In the table there are about 130,000 clones, 80% to 90% of which are singletons. From germline, CDR1 is GTSNPN and CDR2 SVGIG (reference sequence). The CDR3 spans 14 residues. V was clipped by 0 bases and J by 4 bases, with 12 bases between them. The receptor's source is a human donor with chronic lymphocytic leukemia. The sequencing used PBMCs, collected after 24 months of ibrutinib treatment. The chain combines TRBV30 with TRBJ1-1; D unclear. CDR3 coding DNA: TGTGCCTGGAGTGTCGACCCACGGACCACTGAAGCTTTCTTT. Amino acid sequence: CAWSVDPRTTEAFF.